Shown below are 15 T cell receptor beta chains from a single sample sequenced in a study of shared clonotypes between healthy human individuals (dated by TCRdb to about 2020). The library was built by means of the immunoSEQ multiplex PCR assay. TCRdb took over this immuneACCESS table, retaining in-frame rearrangements with V and J assigned. Such tables are incomplete; in checked studies, under half of the missing clones stem from an unresolved V gene, and the remainder is unexplained. Across this sample there are just over 2,000,000 clones, with roughly 94% seen only once. The ten largest clones capture around 0.13% of the sample. What was sequenced was naive CD4+ T cells sorted from blood. In the paper's terms, the cell subset or site label means: CD45RA+ positively selected. The receptor source for this set is a young man in good health.

Details on this clone: Distinct nucleotide sequences in the sample also encode this CDR3. This rearrangement joins TRBV27 to TRBJ2-1; the match to TRBD1 covers 8 bases. Germline values: CDR1 MNHEY, CDR2 SMNVEV (reference sequence). This CDR3 comprises 15 residues. The V gene end was trimmed by 2 bases and the J gene end by 1 base; junction bases not matched to a gene: 1. CDR3 sequence: CASSLGQGSYNEQFF. The CDR3, as DNA: TGTGCCAGCAGTTTAGGACAGGGTTCCTACAATGAGCAGTTCTTC.

This clone has just one count. The rearrangement links TRBV7-8 to TRBJ1-2; D gene uncertain. This CDR3 comprises 12 residues. V lost 5 bases and J lost 7, with 11 bases in between. CDR1 is SGHVS and CDR2 is FQNEAQ in the germline V gene. The CDR3 reads CASSPTLGGYTF. The CDR3 nucleotides read TGTGCCAGCAGCCCAACCCTGGGTGGCTACACCTTC.

This sequence joins TRBV9 and TRBJ2-7; maybe TRBD1 (6 bases). Per the germline V gene, CDR1 is SGDLS and CDR2 is YYNGEE. The CDR3 sequence is 16 residues long. Trimming cost V 0 bases and J 3 bases, with 16 bases left between them. CDR3 in amino acids: CASSVVGARLGYEQYF. The CDR3 nucleotides read TGTGCCAGCAGCGTAGTGGGGGCCCGCCTTGGCTACGAGCAGTACTTC.

In nucleotides, the CDR3 is TGTGCCAGCAGTGGAGGCGTAGCGAACCAAGAGACCCAGTACTTC. The encoded protein is CASSGGVANQETQYF. The chain has TRBV6-1 and TRBJ2-5; TRBD2 is a possible D gene (5 bases). The germline V and J ends were trimmed by 4 bases and 0 bases, with 12 bases remaining between them. The CDR3 has 15 amino acids. Germline assignment: CDR1 MNHNS and CDR2 SASEGT.

This chain uses TRBV5-1 with TRBJ1-6; possible D gene TRBD1, 6 bases. The V gene lost 0 bases and the J gene lost 8 bases, with 15 bases spanning the gap. CDR3 size: 16 residues. Germline V CDR1 and CDR2: SGHRS, YFSETQ. Here the CDR3 reads CASSLDEDRNYSPLHF. The CDR3 nucleotides are TGCGCCAGCAGCTTGGATGAGGACAGAAATTATTCACCCCTCCACTTT.

V usage is TRBV7-8 and J usage is TRBJ2-7, with D maybe TRBD2 (6 bases). CDR3 length: 15 residues. The germline V gene encodes CDR1 SGHVS and CDR2 FQNEAQ. Trimming removed 1 base from V and 1 base from J, with 11 bases in between. The CDR3 spells CASSLGPGTSYEQYF. Here the CDR3 DNA reads TGTGCCAGCAGCTTAGGCCCCGGGACTTCCTACGAGCAGTACTTC.

The V gene is TRBV6-1, the J gene TRBJ2-3; weak D call: TRBD1 (6 bases). The CDR3 covers 16 residues. Germline CDR1 MNHNS, CDR2 SASEGT. V was shortened by 4 bases and J by 1 base, with 15 bases between the two germline ends. CDR3 DNA sequence: TGTGCCAGCAGTGTCACAGGGTGGTCAGGCACAGATACGCAGTATTTT. Translated, it gives CASSVTGWSGTDTQYF.

J is TRBJ2-3 and V is TRBV19; 11 nucleotides line up with TRBD2. This CDR3 is 15 amino acids long. V shed 5 bases, J shed 4 bases, and the junction held 5 bases outside the gene matches. Germline V lookup: CDR1 LNHDA, CDR2 SQIVND (reference sequence). The CDR3 DNA follows: TGTGCCAGTAGTCCTAGCGGGAGGCCCGCAGATACGCAGTATTTT. It is translated as CASSPSGRPADTQYF. Using reference TRBV19 and TRBJ2-3 for the parts outside the CDR3, the full variable domain is DGGITQSPKYLFRKEGQNVTLSCEQNLNHDAMYWYRQDPGQGLRLIYYSQIVNDFQKGDIAEGYSVSREKKESFPLTVTSAQKNPTAFYLCASSPSGRPADTQYFGPGTRLTVL.

Comment on this clone: The junction differs from germline at one of its ends, possibly a read error. The CDR3 bases are TGTGCCAGCAGCTTAGGACTAGCGGGGCTTGACGGGGTCTTC. Translating gives CASSLGLAGLDGVF. The V gene is TRBV7-4, the J gene TRBJ2-1, with 11 nucleotides matching TRBD2. The CDR3 sequence is 14 residues long. Germline-derived CDR1 and CDR2 are SGHVT and SQSDAQ.

The genes are TRBV6-5 and TRBJ2-1, with 8 positions matching TRBD2. Per the germline V gene, CDR1 is MNHEY and CDR2 is SVGAGI. Trimming at V came to 6 bases and at J to 4 bases, leaving 8 bases not matched to a gene. This CDR3 has 15 residues. Written as DNA, the CDR3 is TGTGCCAGCAGGGGTACTAGCGGACCTTACAATGAGCAGTTCTTC. Translating gives CASRGTSGPYNEQFF.

V and J are TRBV5-1 and TRBJ2-5, with 8 positions matching TRBD1. From germline, CDR1 is SGHRS and CDR2 YFSETQ. The CDR3 sequence is 15 residues long. After removal of 5 bases from V and 4 bases from J, the junction contained 10 bases not matched to a gene. The CDR3 reads CASSSDRVRVETQYF. CDR3 nucleotides: TGCGCCAGCAGTTCGGACAGGGTGAGGGTAGAGACCCAGTACTTC.

The V and J genes are TRBV13 and TRBJ2-3; 9 bases match TRBD2. The CDR3 covers 19 residues. Losses at the gene ends were 5 bases for V and 4 bases for J; bases not matched to a gene: 19. CDR1 is PRHDT, CDR2 FYEKMQ, per germline (reference sequence). Here the CDR3 reads CASSAAMVGSGSPPDTQYF. The CDR3 DNA sequence: TGTGCCAGCAGCGCCGCGATGGTGGGTAGCGGGAGCCCCCCAGATACGCAGTATTTT.

This chain connects TRBV5-1 to TRBJ2-1; tentative D call: TRBD2 (6 bases). CDR1 SGHRS and CDR2 YFSETQ come from the germline V gene. The CDR3 consists of 15 residues. Trimming left V 7 bases short and J 3 bases short, with 17 bases between. CDR3 sequence reads: CASAGEPGGYNEQFF. The CDR3 DNA sequence: TGCGCCAGCGCCGGGGAACCCGGGGGCTACAATGAGCAGTTCTTC.

The genes are TRBV19 and TRBJ1-1; D may be TRBD1 (5 bases). Germline values: CDR1 LNHDA, CDR2 SQIVND (reference sequence). The CDR3 runs to 14 residues. Trimming took off 3 bases at V and 2 bases at J, with 10 bases between the two ends. CDR3 sequence: CASSIDQGNTEAFF. The CDR3, as DNA: TGTGCCAGTAGTATCGACCAGGGCAACACTGAAGCTTTCTTT.

The gene calls are TRBV20-1 and TRBJ2-1; perhaps TRBD1 as D (5 bases). The length of the CDR3 is 11 residues. Per the germline V gene, CDR1 is DFQATT and CDR2 is SNEGSKA (reference sequence). The CDR3 here is CSAGDPDKQFF. CDR3 sequence (DNA): TGCAGCGCCGGTGACCCGGACAAGCAGTTCTTC.